Reported below is one T cell receptor beta chain. The target of this receptor is not known. Qualities for individual bases were not recorded, and no much larger clone is one base off. This sample was taken from a study of PD-1 blockade in mismatch repair-deficient tumors (dated by TCRdb to about 2017). The study in broad terms: Between late 2013 and late 2016, some 92 consecutive patients with over ten mismatch repair-deficient cancer types, all previously treated and progressing, were enrolled in the trial. Deep sequencing of TCR CDR3 regions was used to track tumor-associated T cell clones in peripheral blood of patients responding to PD-1 blockade.

According to the germline V gene (reference sequence), CDR1 reads MNHEY and CDR2 reads SMNVEV. The CDR3 spans 14 residues, from the cysteine through the phenylalanine. Just the 42-base CDR3 DNA is kept, in frame starting at base 1. V and J are truncated by 10 bases and 0 bases respectively, leaving an intervening sequence of 15 bases. The paper's findings and limits, for the study overall: Tumor-resident clones, often undetectable in blood before treatment, expanded rapidly after pembrolizumab and then contracted, generally before radiologic responses. Clonal expansion was elicited by three of the seven peptides, yielding approximately 140 unique blood TCRs of which seven were also found in tumor, and every positive peptide was derived from frameshift mutations.

The time point label for this specimen denotes: approximately ten-day in vitro stimulation with candidate mutation-associated neoantigen peptide 1. For every enrolled patient, mismatch repair deficiency was confirmed by either polymerase chain reaction or immunohistochemistry. TCR sequencing was performed for a few patients who responded to pembrolizumab therapy. Seven ELISpot-reactive candidate neoantigen peptides were each used in an approximately eleven-day in vitro stimulation before TCR sequencing. As the baseline for calculating clone fold-changes, a control culture with no peptide was run in an identical way. The phase II trial prospectively evaluated PD-1 blockade with pembrolizumab in advanced mismatch repair-deficient cancers, independent of tissue of origin. Library prep was done by the immunoSEQ multiplex PCR assay. The source study handled its data this way. A clone was classified as neoantigen-specific if the clone expanded significantly in response to the relevant peptide and did not expand significantly in response to any other peptide tested. In its TCRdb copy, this immuneACCESS table keeps in-frame sequences only and misses some clones. Where compared with another copy, unresolved V genes explain less than half of these, and the others have no known cause. D and trimming come from the DNA, and the V and J calls and clone size come from that table. Recorded for this sample are around 9,200 clones; roughly 87% of them occurred a single time. Over 12% of the sample is taken by the ten largest.

The rearranged chain carries TRBV27 and TRBJ1-1; the best D guess is TRBD1, with 5 bases matching. Sequences were derived from cells cultured in vitro, sampled from a patient treated with pembrolizumab. The source of this sequence is an adult with mismatch repair-deficient cancer. Here the CDR3 is given as CATHYGAMNTEAFF. DNA sequence: TGTGCCACCCACTACGGGGCCATGAACACTGAAGCTTTCTTT.